The TCR beta chain under discussion was sequenced for a study of T-cell reconstitution after alpha-beta-depleted transplantation in children. This sample's TCRbeta library carried unique molecular identifier barcodes. Using its own MiXCR run on the PCR reads, TCRdb lists one record per CDR3 protein. This table holds 98,000 or so distinct CDR3 sequences, almost 6.5% found once. This clonotype was detected ten times or more. Trimming removed 2 bases from V and 9 bases from J, with 11 bases in between. Germline V gene data show CDR1 as LGHNA and CDR2 as YSLEER. The CDR3 totals 13 residues. The specimen comprised PBMCs, mostly from graft donor cells, sampled 360 days after TCRalphabeta/CD19-depleted stem cell transplant. The TCR was taken from a male patient between 2 and 10 years old who had a stem cell transplant for acute lymphoblastic leukemia, so the T cells may come from the graft donor. The rearrangement uses TRBV4-3 and TRBJ2-1; D is possibly TRBD2 (6 bases). The CDR3 bases are TGCGCCAGCAGCCAATGGGCCGGGAGTGAGCAGTTCTTC. It translates to CASSQWAGSEQFF.